The following is a T cell receptor (beta chain) sequence with its context. The sort gate was single viable CD3+CD4+CD8-CD45RO+ cells for memory CD4+ T cells. Total CD4+ T cells were enriched by CD4 positive selection. The sample originates from a study of memory CD4+ T cells and cytomegalovirus serostatus. Turning to the study itself: This sample comes from healthy Belgian adults, fewer than ten CMV seropositive, about 23 seronegative.

Authors' data handling: Out-of-frame sequences were removed, leaving roughly 2.1 million distinct TCRbeta sequences. Measured with immunoSEQ multiplex PCR; TCRdb has only the in-frame clones, and not every one. V and J calls plus clone size are reproduced from that table; the DNA served to infer D and trimming. The data hold about 25,000 clones, with 75% observed a single time. The CDR3 covers 14 residues. The V gene end was trimmed by 4 bases and the J gene end by 4 bases; junction bases not matched to a gene: 1. Germline V gene data show CDR1 as SGHVS and CDR2 as FNYEAQ. Sequences were obtained from memory CD4+ T cells from blood. The receptor comes from an adult in good health and CMV-seronegative. V gene TRBV7-6 combines with J gene TRBJ1-6; the match to TRBD1 covers 7 bases. CDR3 sequence reads: CASSSTGYNSPLHF. CDR3 DNA: TGTGCCAGCAGCTCGACAGGGTATAATTCACCCCTCCACTTT.